These 9 T cell receptor beta chains came from one sample sequenced in a study of pediatric ulcerative colitis. Data came from immunoSEQ multiplex PCR; TCRdb stores just in-frame clones and leaves some out. The data contain about 4,300 clones, more than 80% of them singletons. The material sequenced was blood. These receptors all come from a boy aged 10-17 years who was a control in a study of pediatric ulcerative colitis.

This clone was picked up one time. The CDR3 reads CAIAPTVNNSPLHF. In DNA, the CDR3 is TGTGCCATAGCCCCGACAGTAAATAATTCACCCCTCCACTTT. V gene TRBV10-3 combines with J gene TRBJ1-6, with D possibly TRBD1 on 5 matching bases. Germline V gene sequence: CDR1 ENHRY, CDR2 SYGVKD. This CDR3 region has 14 residues. Trimming shortened V by 9 bases and J by 5 bases, and 14 bases separated the two germline ends.

The CDR3 loop is CAISSPMGTQYF. The CDR3 coding sequence is TGTGCCATCAGCTCCCCCATGGGGACCCAGTACTTC. The V and J genes are TRBV10-3 and TRBJ2-5; unclear D gene. The germline V gene encodes CDR1 ENHRY and CDR2 SYGVKD. The V end was cut by 6 bases, the J end by 7 bases, with 12 bases between. The CDR3 runs 12 residues.

The chain joins TRBV11-2 to TRBJ2-7, with TRBD1 identical over 9 bases. From germline, CDR1 is SGHAT and CDR2 FQNNGV. The CDR3 runs 13 residues. With 4 bases clipped from V and 3 bases from J, the junction kept 1 base outside the gene matches. The CDR3 DNA reads TGTGCCAGCAGCTGGGGACAGGGCTACGAGCAGTACGTC. It translates to CASSWGQGYEQYV.

The V gene is TRBV11-3, the J gene TRBJ2-5, with 8 bases that match TRBD1. CDR1 is SGHNT and CDR2 is YENEEA in the germline V gene. Losses at the gene ends were 5 bases for V and 7 bases for J; bases not matched to a gene: 6. CDR3 length equals 13 residues. The DNA for the CDR3 is TGTGCCAGCAGCCCAACAGGGGGTGGGACCCAGTACTTC. Amino acid sequence: CASSPTGGGTQYF. The full variable domain, with the rest looked up from reference TRBV11-3 and TRBJ2-5, is EAGVVQSPRYKIIEKKQPVAFWCNPISGHNTLYWYLQNLGQGPELLIRYENEEAVDDSQLPKDRFSAERLKGVDSTLKIQPAELGDSAVYLCASSPTGGGTQYFGPGTRLLVL.

This clone appeared once. This rearrangement joins TRBV9 to TRBJ2-7, with D possibly matching TRBD1 (6 bases). The CDR3 length is 15 residues. Germline CDR1 and CDR2: SGDLS and YYNGEE. Trimming took off 0 bases at V and 4 bases at J, with 14 bases between the two ends. CDR3 sequence: CASSVGGQRTYEQYF. CDR3 DNA: TGTGCCAGCAGCGTAGGAGGACAGCGTACATACGAGCAGTACTTC.

This clone was seen just once. The chain combines TRBV20-1 with TRBJ2-7; 11 bases are shared with TRBD2. The V gene's germline CDR1 is DFQATT and CDR2 SNEGSKA (reference sequence). The CDR3 sequence is 11 residues long. As DNA, the CDR3 is TGCAGACTAGCGGGGGACTACGAGCAGTACGTC. Residues: CRLAGDYEQYV.

The V gene is TRBV7-2, the J gene TRBJ2-3; D gene ambiguous. This CDR3 region has 15 residues. V was shortened by 2 bases and J by 1 base, with 10 bases between the two germline ends. Germline CDR1 reads SGHTA; CDR2 reads FQGNSA. CDR3 sequence reads: CASSLRSVGTDTQYF. The CDR3 DNA follows: TGTGCCAGCAGCTTAAGGTCGGTGGGCACAGATACGCAGTATTTT.

J is TRBJ1-2 and V is TRBV29-1, with 10 bases aligning to TRBD1. The trim removed 4 bases at V and 4 bases at J, leaving 9 bases unmatched. Germline loops: CDR1 SQVTM, CDR2 ANQGSEA. CDR3 length equals 15 residues. CDR3 protein: CSVVRQGARGYGYTF. As DNA, the CDR3 is TGCAGCGTTGTTAGACAGGGGGCGCGTGGCTATGGCTACACCTTC.

This chain connects TRBV6-1 to TRBJ1-5; possibly TRBD1 for D (6 bases). Germline V gene data show CDR1 as MNHNS and CDR2 as SASEGT. CDR3 length: 15 residues. The V and J ends lost 6 bases and 4 bases respectively, with 16 bases between them. CDR3 protein: CASSTGRDRNQPQHF. CDR3 DNA: TGTGCCAGCAGCACAGGGAGAGACAGAAATCAGCCCCAGCATTTT.